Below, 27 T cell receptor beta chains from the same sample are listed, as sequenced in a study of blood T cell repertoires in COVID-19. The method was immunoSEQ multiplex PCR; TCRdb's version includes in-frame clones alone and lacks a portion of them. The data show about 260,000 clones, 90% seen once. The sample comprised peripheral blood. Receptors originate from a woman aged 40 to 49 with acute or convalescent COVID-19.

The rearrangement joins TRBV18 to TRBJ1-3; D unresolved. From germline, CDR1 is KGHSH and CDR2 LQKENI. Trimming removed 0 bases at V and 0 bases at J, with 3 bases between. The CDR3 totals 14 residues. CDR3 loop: CASSPPISGNTIYF. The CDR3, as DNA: TGTGCCAGCTCACCACCCATCTCTGGAAACACCATATATTTT.

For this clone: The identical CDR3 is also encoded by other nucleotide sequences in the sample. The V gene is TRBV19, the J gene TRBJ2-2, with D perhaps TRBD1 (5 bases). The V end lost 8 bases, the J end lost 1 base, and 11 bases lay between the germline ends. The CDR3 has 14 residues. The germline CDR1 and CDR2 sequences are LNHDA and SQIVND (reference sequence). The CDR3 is CASSIQGNTGELFF. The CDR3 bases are TGTGCCAGTTCAATTCAGGGGAACACCGGGGAGCTGTTTTTT.

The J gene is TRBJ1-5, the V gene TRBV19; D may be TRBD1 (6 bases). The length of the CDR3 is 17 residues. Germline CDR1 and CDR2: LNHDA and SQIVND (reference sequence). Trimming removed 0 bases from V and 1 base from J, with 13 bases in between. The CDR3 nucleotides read TGTGCCAGTAGTATAGAGCGGGGGGCGTCGAGCAATCAGCCCCAGCATTTT. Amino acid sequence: CASSIERGASSNQPQHF.

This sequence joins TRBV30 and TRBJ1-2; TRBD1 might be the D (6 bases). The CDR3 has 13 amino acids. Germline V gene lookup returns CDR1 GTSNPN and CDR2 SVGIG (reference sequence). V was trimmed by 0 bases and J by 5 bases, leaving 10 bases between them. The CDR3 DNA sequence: TGTGCCTGGAGTGTACGGACAGTATATGGCTACACCTTC. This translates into CAWSVRTVYGYTF.

The CDR3 DNA follows: TGTGCCAGTAGTATAGTACAGGGGGCCTCTGGAAACACCATATATTTT. This translates into CASSIVQGASGNTIYF. The rearrangement joins TRBV19 to TRBJ1-3, with 9 bases identical to TRBD1. This CDR3 has 16 residues. V lost 1 base to trimming and J lost 0 bases; unmatched junction nucleotides: 1. Germline CDR1 and CDR2: LNHDA and SQIVND (reference sequence).

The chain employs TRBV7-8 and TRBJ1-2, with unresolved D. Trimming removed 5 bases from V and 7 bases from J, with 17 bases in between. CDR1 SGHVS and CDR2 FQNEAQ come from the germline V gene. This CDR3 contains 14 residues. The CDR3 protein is CASSPLAGSAGYTF. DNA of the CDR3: TGTGCCAGCAGCCCATTAGCGGGGTCTGCTGGCTACACCTTC.

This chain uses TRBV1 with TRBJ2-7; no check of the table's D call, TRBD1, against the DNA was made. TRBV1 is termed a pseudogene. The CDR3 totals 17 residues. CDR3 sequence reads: CTSSQDCPRTGLNEQYV. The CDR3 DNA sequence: TGCACCAGCAGCCAAGATTGTCCTCGAACAGGGCTCAACGAGCAGTACGTC.

Written as DNA, the CDR3 is TGTGCCAGCAGCTTAGCTCCGACACGCACAGATACGCAGTATTTT. Its translation: CASSLAPTRTDTQYF. This sequence joins TRBV7-8 and TRBJ2-3; unclear D gene. V shed 0 bases and J shed 1 base, with 8 bases lying between them. Per germline, CDR1 SGHVS and CDR2 FQNEAQ. The CDR3 has 15 amino acids.

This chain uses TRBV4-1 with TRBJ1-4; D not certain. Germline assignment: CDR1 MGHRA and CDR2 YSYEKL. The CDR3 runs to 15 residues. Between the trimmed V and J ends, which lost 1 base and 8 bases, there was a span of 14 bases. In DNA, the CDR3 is TGCGCCAGCAGCCAAGTACCGCGGCAAAGGGAAAAACTGTTTTTT. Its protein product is CASSQVPRQREKLFF.

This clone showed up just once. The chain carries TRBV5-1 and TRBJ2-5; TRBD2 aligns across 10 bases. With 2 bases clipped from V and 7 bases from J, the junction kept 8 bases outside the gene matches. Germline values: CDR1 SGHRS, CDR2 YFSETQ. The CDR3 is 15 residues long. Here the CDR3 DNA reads TGCGCCAGCAGCTTTAGCGGGGGGCACCTCAGGACCCAGTACTTC. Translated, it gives CASSFSGGHLRTQYF.

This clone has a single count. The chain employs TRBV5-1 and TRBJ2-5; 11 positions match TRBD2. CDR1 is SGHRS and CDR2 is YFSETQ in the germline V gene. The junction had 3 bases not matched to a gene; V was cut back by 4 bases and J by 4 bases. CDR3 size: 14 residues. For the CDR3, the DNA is TGCGCCAGCAGCCCTACTAGCGGGGGAGAGACCCAGTACTTC. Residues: CASSPTSGGETQYF.

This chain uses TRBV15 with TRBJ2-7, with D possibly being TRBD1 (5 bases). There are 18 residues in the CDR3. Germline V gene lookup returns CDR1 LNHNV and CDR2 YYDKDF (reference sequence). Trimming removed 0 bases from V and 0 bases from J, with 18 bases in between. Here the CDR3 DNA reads TGTGCCACCAGCAGAGATAGGGGTCCGTCCCCAATCTCCTACGAGCAGTACGTC. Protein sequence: CATSRDRGPSPISYEQYV.

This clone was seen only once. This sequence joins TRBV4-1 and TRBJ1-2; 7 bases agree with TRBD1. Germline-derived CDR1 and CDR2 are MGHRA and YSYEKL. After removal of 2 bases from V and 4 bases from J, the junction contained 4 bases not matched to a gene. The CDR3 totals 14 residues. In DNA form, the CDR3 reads TGCGCCAGCAGCCAACAGACAGGGCCCTATGGCTACACCTTC. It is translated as CASSQQTGPYGYTF.

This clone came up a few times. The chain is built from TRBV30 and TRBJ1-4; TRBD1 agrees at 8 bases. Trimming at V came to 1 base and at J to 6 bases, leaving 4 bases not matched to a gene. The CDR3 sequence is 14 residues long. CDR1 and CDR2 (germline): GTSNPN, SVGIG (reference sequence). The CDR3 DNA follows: TGTGCCTGGAGTGGACAGGGGTGGGATGAAAAACTGTTTTTT. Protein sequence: CAWSGQGWDEKLFF.

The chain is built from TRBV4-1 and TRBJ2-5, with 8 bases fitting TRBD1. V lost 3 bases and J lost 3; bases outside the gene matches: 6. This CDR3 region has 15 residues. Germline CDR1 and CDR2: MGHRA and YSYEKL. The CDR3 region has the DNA TGCGCCAGCAGCCAGATAGGGACAGGAAAAGAGACCCAGTACTTC. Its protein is CASSQIGTGKETQYF.

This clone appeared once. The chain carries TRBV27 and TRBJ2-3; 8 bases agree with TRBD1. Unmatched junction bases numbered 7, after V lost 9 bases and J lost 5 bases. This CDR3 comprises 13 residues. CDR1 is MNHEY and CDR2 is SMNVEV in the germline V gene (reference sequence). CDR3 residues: CASSDRGEDTQYF. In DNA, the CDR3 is TGTGCCAGTTCAGACAGGGGCGAAGATACGCAGTATTTT.

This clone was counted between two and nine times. In DNA form, the CDR3 reads TGCGCCAGCAGCTTGGCCTGGGAGGAAAAACTGTTTTTT. Protein product: CASSLAWEEKLFF. The chain combines TRBV5-1 with TRBJ1-4; D remains unclear. The V and J ends lost 0 bases and 8 bases respectively, with 8 bases between them. Germline lookup yields CDR1 SGHRS and CDR2 YFSETQ. This CDR3 has 13 amino acids. Filled out from reference TRBV5-1 and TRBJ1-4, the complete variable domain reads KAGVTQTPRYLIKTRGQQVTLSCSPISGHRSVSWYQQTPGQGLQFLFEYFSETQRNKGNFPGRFSGRQFSNSRSEMNVSTLELGDSALYLCASSLAWEEKLFFGSGTQLSVL.

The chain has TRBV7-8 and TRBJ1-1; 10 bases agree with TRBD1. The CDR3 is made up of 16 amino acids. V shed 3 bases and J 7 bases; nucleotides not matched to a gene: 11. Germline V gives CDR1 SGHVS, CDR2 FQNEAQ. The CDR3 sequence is CASSFFIGTGVFEAFF. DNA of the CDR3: TGTGCCAGCAGCTTTTTCATAGGGACAGGGGTTTTTGAAGCTTTCTTT.

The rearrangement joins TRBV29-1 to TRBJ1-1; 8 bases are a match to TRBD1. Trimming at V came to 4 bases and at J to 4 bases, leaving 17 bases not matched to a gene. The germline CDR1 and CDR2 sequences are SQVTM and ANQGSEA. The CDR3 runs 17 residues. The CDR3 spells CSVVLRRRGRRVTEAFF. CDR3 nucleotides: TGCAGCGTTGTCCTTCGGCGCAGGGGGCGCCGGGTCACTGAAGCTTTCTTT.

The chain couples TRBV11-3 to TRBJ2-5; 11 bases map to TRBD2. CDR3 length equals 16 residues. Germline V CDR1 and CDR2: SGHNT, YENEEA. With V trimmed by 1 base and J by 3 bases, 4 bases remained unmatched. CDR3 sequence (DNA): TGTGCCAGCAGCTTAGGCCTAGCGGGGGGTGAAGAGACCCAGTACTTC. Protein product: CASSLGLAGGEETQYF.

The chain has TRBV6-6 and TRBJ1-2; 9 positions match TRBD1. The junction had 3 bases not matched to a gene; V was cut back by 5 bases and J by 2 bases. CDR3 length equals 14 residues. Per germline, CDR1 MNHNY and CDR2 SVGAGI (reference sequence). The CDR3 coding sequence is TGTGCCAGCAGTCCACAGGGGGCAAACTATGGCTACACCTTC. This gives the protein CASSPQGANYGYTF.

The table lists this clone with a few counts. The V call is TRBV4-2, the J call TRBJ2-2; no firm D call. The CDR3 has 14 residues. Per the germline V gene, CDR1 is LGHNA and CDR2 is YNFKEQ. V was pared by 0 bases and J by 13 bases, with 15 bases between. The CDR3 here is CASSQEVHNFGLFF. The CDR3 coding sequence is TGTGCCAGCAGCCAAGAAGTACACAATTTTGGGCTGTTTTTT.

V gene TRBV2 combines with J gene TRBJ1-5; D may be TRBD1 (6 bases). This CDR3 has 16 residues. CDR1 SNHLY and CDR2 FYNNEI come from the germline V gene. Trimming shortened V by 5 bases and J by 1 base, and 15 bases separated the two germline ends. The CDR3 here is CASSLTGRESNQPQHF. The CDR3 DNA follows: TGTGCCAGCAGTCTAACAGGGAGGGAGAGCAATCAGCCCCAGCATTTT.

CDR3 region: CASSRIAGVGLGETQYF. For the CDR3, the DNA is TGCGCCAGCAGCCGGATAGCGGGGGTCGGATTGGGAGAGACCCAGTACTTC. The V gene is TRBV4-1, the J gene TRBJ2-5, with 9 positions matching TRBD2. CDR1 is MGHRA, CDR2 YSYEKL, per germline. The CDR3 contains 17 residues. Trimming at V came to 4 bases and at J to 4 bases, leaving 13 bases not matched to a gene.

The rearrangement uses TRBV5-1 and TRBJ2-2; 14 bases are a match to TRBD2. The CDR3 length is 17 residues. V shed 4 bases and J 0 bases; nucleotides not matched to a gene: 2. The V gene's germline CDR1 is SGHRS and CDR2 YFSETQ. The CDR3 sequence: CASSGLAGGANTGELFF. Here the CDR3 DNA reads TGCGCCAGCAGCGGACTAGCGGGGGGCGCGAACACCGGGGAGCTGTTTTTT.

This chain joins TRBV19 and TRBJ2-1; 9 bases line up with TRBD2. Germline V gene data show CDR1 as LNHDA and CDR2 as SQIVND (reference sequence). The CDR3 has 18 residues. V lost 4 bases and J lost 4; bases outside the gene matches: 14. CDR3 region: CASSTRRGGFPPYNEQFF. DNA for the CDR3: TGTGCCAGTAGTACGCGGCGGGGGGGTTTCCCCCCATACAATGAGCAGTTCTTC.

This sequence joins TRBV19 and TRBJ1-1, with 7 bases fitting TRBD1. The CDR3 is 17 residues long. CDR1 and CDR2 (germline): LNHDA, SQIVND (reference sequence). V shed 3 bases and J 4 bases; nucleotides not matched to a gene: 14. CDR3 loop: CASSIPPTGLVFTEAFF. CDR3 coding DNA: TGTGCCAGTAGTATCCCTCCGACAGGGTTAGTTTTCACTGAAGCTTTCTTT.